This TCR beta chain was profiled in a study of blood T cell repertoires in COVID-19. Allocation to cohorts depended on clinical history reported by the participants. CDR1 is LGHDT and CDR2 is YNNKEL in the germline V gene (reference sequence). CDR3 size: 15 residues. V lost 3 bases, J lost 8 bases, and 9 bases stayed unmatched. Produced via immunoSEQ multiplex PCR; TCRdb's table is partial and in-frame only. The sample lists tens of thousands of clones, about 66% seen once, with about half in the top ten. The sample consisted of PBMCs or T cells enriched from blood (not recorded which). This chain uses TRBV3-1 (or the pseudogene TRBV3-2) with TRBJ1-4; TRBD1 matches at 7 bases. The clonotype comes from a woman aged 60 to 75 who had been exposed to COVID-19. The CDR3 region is CASSHIQGLGEKLFF. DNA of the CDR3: TGTGCCAGCAGCCATATACAGGGGCTAGGGGAAAAACTGTTTTTT.